These 17 T cell receptor beta chains were all obtained from the same sample, sequenced in a study of cytomegalovirus exposure and HLA in healthy donors. It was with 60 Vbeta and 13 Jbeta primers that the PCR ran. Assay: immunoSEQ multiplex PCR; the TCRdb copy retains only in-frame clones and omits some. The table records about 180,000 clones, around 82% of them present only once. Material: PBMCs. These receptors were taken from a boy between 2 and 10 years old in good health and CMV-seronegative.

The chain has TRBV5-1 and TRBJ1-4; D uncertain. Germline values: CDR1 SGHRS, CDR2 YFSETQ. The ends were cut back, 7 bases at V and 8 bases at J, with 24 bases in the middle. The CDR3 has 16 amino acids. The CDR3: CASRRGSQLGDEKLFF. As DNA, the CDR3 is TGCGCCAGCCGGCGGGGTTCTCAACTAGGTGACGAAAAACTGTTTTTT.

The J gene is TRBJ2-7, the V gene TRBV5-4; D unclear. Germline V gives CDR1 SGHNT, CDR2 YYREEE (reference sequence). V was shortened by 4 bases and J by 0 bases, with 14 bases between the two germline ends. CDR3 length equals 15 residues. The CDR3 protein is CASSLNRVDSYEQYF. The CDR3 DNA sequence: TGTGCCAGCAGCCTAAACCGGGTGGACTCCTACGAGCAGTACTTC.

The chain carries TRBV25-1 and TRBJ1-1; D may be TRBD1 (5 bases). The CDR3 totals 16 residues. Germline V gene lookup returns CDR1 MGHDK and CDR2 SYGVNS. V lost 0 bases and J lost 3, with 14 bases in between. The CDR3 here is CASSEYPGTEHTEAFF. In DNA form, the CDR3 reads TGTGCCAGCAGTGAATACCCCGGGACTGAGCACACTGAAGCTTTCTTT.

The J gene is TRBJ2-5, the V gene TRBV28; 10 nucleotides agree with TRBD1. Per germline, CDR1 MDHEN and CDR2 SYDVKM. CDR3 size: 15 residues. V shed 6 bases and J 3 bases; nucleotides not matched to a gene: 7. The CDR3 coding sequence is TGTGCCAGCAGCCCGGGGACAGGGGAGAAAGAGACCCAGTACTTC. Protein sequence: CASSPGTGEKETQYF.

This clone was recorded only once. V and J are TRBV5-6 and TRBJ2-5; 7 bases are shared with TRBD2. There are 14 residues in the CDR3. CDR1 and CDR2 (germline): SGHDT, YYEEEE. V gave up 1 base and J gave up 11 bases; unmatched junction bases: 11. The CDR3 here is CASSLYPSGGEQYF. In DNA, the CDR3 is TGTGCCAGCAGCTTGTACCCTAGCGGAGGTGAGCAGTACTTC.

The V and J genes are TRBV25-1 and TRBJ2-1; 7 bases are shared with TRBD2. Germline CDR1 and CDR2: MGHDK and SYGVNS. The CDR3 spans 15 residues. Trimming took 3 bases from V and 7 from J; bases not matched to a gene: 9. The CDR3 bases are TGTGCCAGCAGTGAGGTAGCGGGCCCAACTAATGAGCAGTTCTTC. Protein: CASSEVAGPTNEQFF.

V gene TRBV7-2 combines with J gene TRBJ1-2, with 12 bases lining up with TRBD1. V was pared by 3 bases and J by 8 bases, with 10 bases of the junction left unmatched. The CDR3 consists of 16 residues. CDR1 is SGHTA, CDR2 FQGNSA, per germline. The CDR3 loop is CASSLGQGALLSGYTF. The CDR3 DNA reads TGTGCCAGCAGCTTGGGACAGGGGGCGCTTCTATCAGGCTACACCTTC.

The chain combines TRBV29-1 with TRBJ2-7, with a possible D match to TRBD2 (5 bases). CDR3 length equals 17 residues. Germline V gene data show CDR1 as SQVTM and CDR2 as ANQGSEA. V was trimmed by 7 bases and J by 2 bases, leaving 27 bases between them. CDR3 in amino acids: CSAHPEQATRSPYEQYF. The CDR3 nucleotides are TGCAGCGCTCACCCAGAACAAGCCACTAGGTCACCCTACGAGCAGTACTTC.

The chain combines TRBV27 with TRBJ2-7; 7 bases align to TRBD1. The CDR3 sequence is 14 residues long. Trimming cost V 1 base and J 0 bases; bases outside gene matches: 0. Germline values: CDR1 MNHEY, CDR2 SMNVEV (reference sequence). CDR3 residues: CASSLYRGSYEQYF. The CDR3 DNA reads TGTGCCAGCAGTTTATACAGGGGCTCCTACGAGCAGTACTTC.

This chain links TRBV5-4 with TRBJ1-3; D not resolved. Germline assignment: CDR1 SGHNT and CDR2 YYREEE (reference sequence). The V end was cut by 0 bases, the J end by 4 bases, with 14 bases between. The CDR3 totals 16 residues. CDR3 nucleotides: TGTGCCAGCAGCTTGGATTCGGGGAACGGAGGAAACACCATATATTTT. Its translation: CASSLDSGNGGNTIYF.

This chain links TRBV6-1 with TRBJ2-1, with 7 bases aligning to TRBD2. Germline CDR1 MNHNS, CDR2 SASEGT. The J segment lost 0 bases and the V segment lost 2 bases, leaving 4 bases of the junction unmatched. CDR3 size: 16 residues. The CDR3, as DNA: TGTGCCAGCAGTGAATGGGGGGGGAACTCCTACAATGAGCAGTTCTTC. Protein: CASSEWGGNSYNEQFF.

Here the CDR3 DNA reads TGCAGTGCTAGAGGGGACAGTGAAGCTTTCTTT. Its translation is CSARGDSEAFF. The chain is built from TRBV20-1 and TRBJ1-1, with 7 bases identical to TRBD1. With V trimmed by 1 base and J by 7 bases, 0 bases remained unmatched. CDR1 is DFQATT and CDR2 is SNEGSKA in the germline V gene (reference sequence). This CDR3 is 11 amino acids long.

The rearrangement joins TRBV7-9 to TRBJ2-7; D call uncertain. Germline loops: CDR1 SEHNR, CDR2 FQNEAQ (reference sequence). The CDR3 length is 12 residues. Trimming took 3 bases from V and 0 from J, leaving 3 bases between them. In DNA, the CDR3 is TGTGCCAGCAGCTTCAGCTCCTACGAGCAGTACTTC. This sequence encodes CASSFSSYEQYF.

This clone has a single count. This chain connects TRBV28 to TRBJ2-2; 9 bases map to TRBD1. CDR1 and CDR2 from the germline V gene are MDHEN and SYDVKM. Trimming removed 3 bases from V and 4 bases from J; junction bases left unmatched: 9. The CDR3 is made up of 17 amino acids. This CDR3 is CASSLVDRGVGTGELFF. CDR3 bases: TGTGCCAGCAGTTTGGTGGACAGGGGCGTCGGCACCGGGGAGCTGTTTTTT.

The chain uses TRBV5-1 and TRBJ2-7; the match to TRBD2 covers 11 bases. The CDR3 is 18 amino acids. Germline V lookup: CDR1 SGHRS, CDR2 YFSETQ. Trimming at V came to 1 base and at J to 2 bases, leaving 11 bases not matched to a gene. The CDR3 coding sequence is TGCGCCAGCAGCTTGTGGCAGGGACTAGCGGCCAGCCCCTACGAGCAGTACTTC. Residues: CASSLWQGLAASPYEQYF.

V usage is TRBV6-1 and J usage is TRBJ1-1; D not certain. CDR1 is MNHNS and CDR2 is SASEGT in the germline V gene. The CDR3 sequence is 12 residues long. V was cut by 4 bases and J by 3 bases, with 6 bases left in between. CDR3 DNA: TGTGCCAGCAGTGTACAAGACACTGAAGCTTTCTTT. It specifies CASSVQDTEAFF.

This chain joins TRBV28 and TRBJ2-3; TRBD2 matches 11 bases. Germline V gene lookup returns CDR1 MDHEN and CDR2 SYDVKM. Germline trimming cut 5 bases from V and 5 bases from J; bases unmatched to any gene: 9. The CDR3 contains 16 residues. This chain's CDR3 is CASSPPEGLAVDTQYF. The DNA of the CDR3 is TGTGCCAGCAGTCCACCCGAGGGACTAGCGGTAGATACGCAGTATTTT.